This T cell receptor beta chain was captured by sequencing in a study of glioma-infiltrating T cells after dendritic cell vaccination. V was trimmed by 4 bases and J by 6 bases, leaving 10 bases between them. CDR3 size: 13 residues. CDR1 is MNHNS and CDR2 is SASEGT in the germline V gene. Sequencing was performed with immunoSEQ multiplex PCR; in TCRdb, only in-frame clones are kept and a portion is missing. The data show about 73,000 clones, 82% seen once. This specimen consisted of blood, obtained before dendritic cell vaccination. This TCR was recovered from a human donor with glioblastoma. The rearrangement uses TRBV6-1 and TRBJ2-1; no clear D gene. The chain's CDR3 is CASSGALGNEQFF. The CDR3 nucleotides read TGTGCCAGCAGTGGGGCCCTGGGCAATGAGCAGTTCTTC.